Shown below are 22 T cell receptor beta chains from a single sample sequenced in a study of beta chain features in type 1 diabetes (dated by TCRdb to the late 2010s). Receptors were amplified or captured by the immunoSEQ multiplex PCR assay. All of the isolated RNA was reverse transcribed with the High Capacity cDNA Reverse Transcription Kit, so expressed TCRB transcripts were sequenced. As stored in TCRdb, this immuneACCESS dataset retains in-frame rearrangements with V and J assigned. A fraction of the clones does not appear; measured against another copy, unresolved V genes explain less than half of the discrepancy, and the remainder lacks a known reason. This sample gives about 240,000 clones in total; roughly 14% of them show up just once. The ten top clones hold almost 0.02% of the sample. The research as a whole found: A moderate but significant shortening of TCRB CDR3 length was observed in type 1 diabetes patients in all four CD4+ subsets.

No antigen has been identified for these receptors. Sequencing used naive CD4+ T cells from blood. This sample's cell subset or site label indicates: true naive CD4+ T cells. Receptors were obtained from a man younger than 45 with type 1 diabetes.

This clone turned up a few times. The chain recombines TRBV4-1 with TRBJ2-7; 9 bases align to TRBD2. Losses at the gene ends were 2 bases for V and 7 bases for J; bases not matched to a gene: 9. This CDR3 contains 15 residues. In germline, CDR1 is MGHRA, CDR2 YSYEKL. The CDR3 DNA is TGCGCCAGCAGCCAACCTAGCGGGATGAGTCGGGAGCAGTACTTC. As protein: CASSQPSGMSREQYF.

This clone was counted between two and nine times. CDR3 bases: TGTGCCAGCAGGCTTAGCGGGGCCACAGATACGCAGTATTTT. This sequence encodes CASRLSGATDTQYF. This chain links TRBV2 with TRBJ2-3; 8 positions agree with TRBD2. The CDR3 spans 14 residues. The V and J ends lost 6 bases and 2 bases, in that order; junction bases with no gene match: 4. Germline-derived CDR1 and CDR2 are SNHLY and FYNNEI.

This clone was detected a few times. The DNA of the CDR3 is TGTGCCAGCAGCTTAGGACTAGCGGGCCATAGTGAGCAGTTCTTC. This gives the protein CASSLGLAGHSEQFF. This chain connects TRBV11-2 to TRBJ2-1, with 10 nucleotides matching TRBD2. CDR3 length: 15 amino acids. V gave up 1 base and J gave up 9 bases; unmatched junction bases: 6. Germline CDR1 and CDR2: SGHAT and FQNNGV.

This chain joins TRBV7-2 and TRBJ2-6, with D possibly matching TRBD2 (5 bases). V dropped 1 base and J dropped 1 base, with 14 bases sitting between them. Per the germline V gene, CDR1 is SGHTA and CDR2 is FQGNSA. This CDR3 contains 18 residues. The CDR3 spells CASSLGGGLRSGANVLTF. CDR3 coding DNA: TGTGCCAGCAGCTTAGGAGGCGGGCTGAGATCTGGGGCCAACGTCCTGACTTTC.

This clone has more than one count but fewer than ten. Here the CDR3 reads CASSEDRGYQETQYF. CDR3 bases: TGTGCCAGCAGTGAAGATAGGGGGTACCAAGAGACCCAGTACTTC. J is TRBJ2-5 and V is TRBV6-1, with D perhaps matching TRBD1 (6 bases). The germline V gene has CDR1 MNHNS and CDR2 SASEGT. With 1 base removed from V and 0 bases from J, the gap between germline ends came to 9 bases. This CDR3 contains 15 residues.

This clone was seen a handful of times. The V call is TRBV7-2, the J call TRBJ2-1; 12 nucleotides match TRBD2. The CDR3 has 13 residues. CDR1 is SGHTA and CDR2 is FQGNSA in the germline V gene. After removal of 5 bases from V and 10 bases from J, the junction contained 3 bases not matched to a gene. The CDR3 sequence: CASSPTSGREQFF. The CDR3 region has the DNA TGTGCCAGCAGCCCTACTAGCGGGAGGGAGCAGTTCTTC.

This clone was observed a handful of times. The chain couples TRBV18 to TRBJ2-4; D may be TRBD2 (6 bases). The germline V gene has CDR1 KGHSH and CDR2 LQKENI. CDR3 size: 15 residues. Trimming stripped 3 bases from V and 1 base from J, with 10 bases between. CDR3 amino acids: CASSPSGGAKNIQYF. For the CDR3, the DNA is TGTGCCAGCTCACCTTCCGGAGGGGCCAAAAACATTCAGTACTTC.

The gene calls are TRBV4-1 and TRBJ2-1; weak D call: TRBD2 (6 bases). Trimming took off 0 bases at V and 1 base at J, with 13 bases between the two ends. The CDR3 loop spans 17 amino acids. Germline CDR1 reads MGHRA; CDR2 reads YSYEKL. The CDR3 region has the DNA TGCGCCAGCAGCCAAGAATGGGGGGAATCGTCCTACAATGAGCAGTTCTTC. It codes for CASSQEWGESSYNEQFF.

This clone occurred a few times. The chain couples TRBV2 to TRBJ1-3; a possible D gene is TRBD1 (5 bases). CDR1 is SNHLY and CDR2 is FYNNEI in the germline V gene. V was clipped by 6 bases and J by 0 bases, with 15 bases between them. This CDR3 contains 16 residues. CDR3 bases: TGTGCCAGCAGGCCCGCGTGGGGCGACTCTGGAAACACCATATATTTT. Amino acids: CASRPAWGDSGNTIYF.

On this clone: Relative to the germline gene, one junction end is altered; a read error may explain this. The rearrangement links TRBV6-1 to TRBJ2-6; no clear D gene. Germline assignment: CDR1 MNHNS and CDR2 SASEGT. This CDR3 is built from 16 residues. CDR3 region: CASSEVTVSGANVLTF. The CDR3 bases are TGTGCCAGCAGCGAAGTTACTGTCTCTGGGGCCAACGTCCTGACTTTC.

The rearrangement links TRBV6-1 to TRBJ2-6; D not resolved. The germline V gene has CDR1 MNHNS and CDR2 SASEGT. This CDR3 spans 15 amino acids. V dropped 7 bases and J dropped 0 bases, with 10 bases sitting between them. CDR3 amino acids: CASILQISGANVLTF. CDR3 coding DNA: TGTGCCAGCATTCTACAGATCTCTGGGGCCAACGTCCTGACTTTC.

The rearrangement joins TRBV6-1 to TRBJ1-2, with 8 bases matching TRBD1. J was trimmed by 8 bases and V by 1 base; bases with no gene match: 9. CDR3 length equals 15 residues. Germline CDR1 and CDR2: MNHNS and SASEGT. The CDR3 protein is CASSEDRQGYGGYTF. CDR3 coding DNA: TGTGCCAGCAGTGAAGACCGACAGGGGTACGGAGGCTACACCTTC.

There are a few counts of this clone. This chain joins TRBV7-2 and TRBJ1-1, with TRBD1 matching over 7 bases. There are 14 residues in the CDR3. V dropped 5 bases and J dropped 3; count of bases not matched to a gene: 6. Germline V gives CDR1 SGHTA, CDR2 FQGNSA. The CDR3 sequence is CASSPGTAYTEAFF. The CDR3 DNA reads TGTGCCAGCAGCCCCGGGACAGCCTACACTGAAGCTTTCTTT.

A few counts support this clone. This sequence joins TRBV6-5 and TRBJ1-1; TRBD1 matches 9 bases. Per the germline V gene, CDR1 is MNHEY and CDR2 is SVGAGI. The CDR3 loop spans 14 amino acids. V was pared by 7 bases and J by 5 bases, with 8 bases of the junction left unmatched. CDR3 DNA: TGTGCCAGCATACCCGGGACAGGGCGGACTGAAGCTTTCTTT. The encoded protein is CASIPGTGRTEAFF.

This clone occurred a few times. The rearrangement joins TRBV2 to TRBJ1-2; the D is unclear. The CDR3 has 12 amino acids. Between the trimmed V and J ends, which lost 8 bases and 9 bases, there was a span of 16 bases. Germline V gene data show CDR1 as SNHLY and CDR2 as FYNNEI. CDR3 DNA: TGTGCCAGCTGTACTGGGTCGGGGAGCTACACCTTC. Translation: CASCTGSGSYTF.

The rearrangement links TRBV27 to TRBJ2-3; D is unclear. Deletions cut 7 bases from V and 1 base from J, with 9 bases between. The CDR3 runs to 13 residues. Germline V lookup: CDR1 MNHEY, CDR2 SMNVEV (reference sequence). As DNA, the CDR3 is TGTGCCAGCACCCGACACCGCACAGATACGCAGTATTTT. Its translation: CASTRHRTDTQYF.

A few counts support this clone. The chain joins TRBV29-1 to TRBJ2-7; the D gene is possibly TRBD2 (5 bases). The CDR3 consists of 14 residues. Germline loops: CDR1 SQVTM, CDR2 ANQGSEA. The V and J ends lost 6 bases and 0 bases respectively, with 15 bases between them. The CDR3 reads CSVWGAPSSYEQYF. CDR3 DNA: TGCAGCGTGTGGGGAGCACCGAGCTCCTACGAGCAGTACTTC.

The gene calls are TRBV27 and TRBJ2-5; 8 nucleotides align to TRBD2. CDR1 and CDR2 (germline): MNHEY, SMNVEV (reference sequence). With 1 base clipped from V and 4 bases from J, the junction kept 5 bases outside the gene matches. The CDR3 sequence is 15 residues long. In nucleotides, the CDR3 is TGTGCCAGCAGTTTATTGAGCGGGGGCGGAGAGACCCAGTACTTC. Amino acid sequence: CASSLLSGGGETQYF.

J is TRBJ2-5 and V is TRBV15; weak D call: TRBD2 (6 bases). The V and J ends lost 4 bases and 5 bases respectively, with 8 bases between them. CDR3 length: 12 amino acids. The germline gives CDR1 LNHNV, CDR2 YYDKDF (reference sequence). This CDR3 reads CATSTGGETQYF. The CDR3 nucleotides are TGTGCCACCAGCACCGGAGGGGAGACCCAGTACTTC.

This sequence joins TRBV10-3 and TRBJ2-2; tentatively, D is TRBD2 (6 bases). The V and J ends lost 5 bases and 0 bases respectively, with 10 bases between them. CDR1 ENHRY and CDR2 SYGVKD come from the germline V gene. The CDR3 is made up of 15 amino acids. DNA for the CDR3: TGTGCCATCAGTCCGGGACTTCCGAACACCGGGGAGCTGTTTTTT. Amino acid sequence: CAISPGLPNTGELFF.

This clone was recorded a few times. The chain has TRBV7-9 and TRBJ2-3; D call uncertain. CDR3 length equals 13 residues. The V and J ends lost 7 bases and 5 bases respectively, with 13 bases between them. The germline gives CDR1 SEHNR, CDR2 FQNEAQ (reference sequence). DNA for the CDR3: TGTGCCAGCACCGCACCAAACGGAGATACGCAGTATTTT. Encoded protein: CASTAPNGDTQYF.

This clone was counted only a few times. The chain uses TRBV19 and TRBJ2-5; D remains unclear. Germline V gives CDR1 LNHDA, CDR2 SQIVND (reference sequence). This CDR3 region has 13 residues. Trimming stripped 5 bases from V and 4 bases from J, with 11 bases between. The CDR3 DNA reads TGTGCCAGTAGTGACAATGTGATAGAGACCCAGTACTTC. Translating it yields CASSDNVIETQYF.